These 11 T cell receptor beta chains originate from one sample sequenced in a study of blood T cells in healthy people across ages (dated by TCRdb to 2013 to 2016). The library relied on 5' RACE. TCRdb shows the sequencer as Illumina HiSeq 2500. A second about 7 to 12 cycle PCR used a sample-barcoded 5' primer and a J-beta primer mix. The raw public data were reprocessed by TCRdb itself: fastp quality trimming at Q25, MiXCR clonotype calling, in-frame beta chains only. Every distinct CDR3 protein forms one entry, paired with its most common genes and DNA. The sample has more than 900,000 distinct CDR3 sequences on record, roughly a quarter of them singletons. The top ten hold around 0.75% of the sample. This same sample was also part of a study on T cells of mothers and their children.

The sequenced sample was blood. The source of these receptors is a girl between 2 and 10 years old in good health.

This clonotype has a handful of counts. The chain carries TRBV2 and TRBJ2-5; TRBD1 is a possible D gene (6 bases). With the DNA end fitting TRBJ2-7 better, the J assignment may be wrong. Germline V CDR1 and CDR2: SNHLY, FYNNEI. This CDR3 comprises 12 residues. The CDR3 DNA reads as TGTGCCAGCAGTGATGGACAGTACGAGCAGTACTTC. Translation gives CASSDGQYEQYF.

The rearrangement uses TRBV20-1 and TRBJ2-7, with 14 nucleotides matching TRBD2. This CDR3 has 22 residues. Germline loops: CDR1 DFQATT, CDR2 SNEGSKA (reference sequence). V gave up 3 bases and J gave up 4 bases; unmatched junction bases: 26. As DNA, the CDR3 is TGCAGTGCTAGGACTCGGGGACAGGGAGGACTAGCGGGAGGCCACATCAGTTACGAGCAGTACTTC. Translation: CSARTRGQGGLAGGHISYEQYF.

This chain connects TRBV9 to TRBJ2-5, with D maybe TRBD1 (6 bases). The ends were cut back, 3 bases at V and 5 bases at J, with 17 bases in the middle. The germline V gene has CDR1 SGDLS and CDR2 YYNGEE. The CDR3 sequence is 15 residues long. The CDR3 DNA is TGTGCCAGCAGCGCCTGGGACCTTCAGGGGGAGACCCAGTACTTC. It translates to CASSAWDLQGETQYF.

This clonotype was seen a handful of times. This chain uses TRBV25-1 with TRBJ2-5; no reliable D call. The CDR3 loop spans 13 amino acids. Germline assignment: CDR1 MGHDK and CDR2 SYGVNS. Trimming cost V 3 bases and J 4 bases, with 9 bases left between them. CDR3 coding DNA: TGTGCCAGCAGTGATTTGACACGAGAGACCCAGTACTTC. Amino acids: CASSDLTRETQYF. Full variable domain (rest looked up from reference TRBV25-1 and TRBJ2-5): EADIYQTPRYLVIGTGKKITLECSQTMGHDKMYWYQQDPGMELHLIHYSYGVNSTEKGDLSSESTVSRIRTEHFPLTLESARPSHTSQYLCASSDLTRETQYFGPGTRLLVL.

This chain connects TRBV6-2 or TRBV6-3 to TRBJ1-5; TRBD1 agrees at 10 bases. The CDR3 consists of 15 residues. Trimming at V came to 0 bases and at J to 7 bases, leaving 3 bases not matched to a gene. Germline lookup yields CDR1 MNHEY and CDR2 SVGEGT. Here the CDR3 DNA reads TGTGCCAGCAGTTACTCCAGGGACAGGGGACAGCCCCAGCATTTT. Encoded protein: CASSYSRDRGQPQHF.

This chain joins TRBV9 and TRBJ2-1; TRBD2 is a possible D gene (5 bases). CDR3 size: 13 residues. Trimming cost V 7 bases and J 5 bases, with 13 bases left between them. CDR1 is SGDLS and CDR2 is YYNGEE in the germline V gene. DNA for the CDR3: TGTGCCAGCGCGGAGGTGGGCGACAATGAGCAGTTCTTC. Translation: CASAEVGDNEQFF.

This clonotype was seen more than once but under ten times. The rearrangement links TRBV6-5 to TRBJ2-4, with D maybe TRBD1 (7 bases). Looked up from germline, CDR1 is MNHEY and CDR2 is SVGAGI. V was cut by 0 bases and J by 9 bases, with 9 bases left in between. The CDR3 contains 13 residues. CDR3: CASSYSEGAIQYF. The CDR3 bases are TGTGCCAGCAGTTACTCGGAGGGGGCCATTCAGTACTTC.

This clonotype was detected only a few times. The V and J genes are TRBV15 and TRBJ2-7; no firm D call. The germline V gene encodes CDR1 LNHNV and CDR2 YYDKDF (reference sequence). The CDR3 is made up of 14 amino acids. V was pared by 0 bases and J by 4 bases, with 10 bases between. The chain's CDR3 is CATSRDRREYEQYF. CDR3 in DNA: TGTGCCACCAGCAGAGATCGTCGAGAGTACGAGCAGTACTTC.

Many counts were recorded for this clonotype. This chain connects TRBV14 to TRBJ2-3; 7 positions agree with TRBD1. The CDR3 spans 15 residues. V lost 2 bases, J lost 5 bases, and 7 bases stayed unmatched. Germline V lookup: CDR1 SGHDN, CDR2 FVKESK. CDR3 sequence (DNA): TGTGCCAGCAGCCAATTCCTCCAGGGGGTAGATACGCAGTATTTT. As protein: CASSQFLQGVDTQYF.

This clonotype was seen a few times. The chain links TRBV6-2 or TRBV6-3 to TRBJ2-1; D might be TRBD2 (6 bases). Germline CDR1 reads MNHEY; CDR2 reads SVGEGT. This CDR3 region has 12 residues. Trimming pared 0 bases from V and 12 bases from J, leaving 9 bases between. The CDR3 sequence: CASSYSGGRQFF. The CDR3 region has the DNA TGTGCCAGCAGTTACTCCGGGGGACGGCAGTTCTTC.

With regard to this clonotype: The CDR3 does not end in the conserved phenylalanine or tryptophan, so this is likely a read error. V usage is TRBV25-1 and J usage is TRBJ1-1; no clear D gene. CDR1 is MGHDK and CDR2 is SYGVNS in the germline V gene. Trimming shortened V by 5 bases and J by 8 bases, and 15 bases separated the two germline ends. CDR3 length equals 13 residues. CDR3 amino acids: CASSSPLPIEAFL. CDR3 DNA: TGTGCCAGCAGTTCGCCCCTCCCTATCGAAGCTTTCCTT.